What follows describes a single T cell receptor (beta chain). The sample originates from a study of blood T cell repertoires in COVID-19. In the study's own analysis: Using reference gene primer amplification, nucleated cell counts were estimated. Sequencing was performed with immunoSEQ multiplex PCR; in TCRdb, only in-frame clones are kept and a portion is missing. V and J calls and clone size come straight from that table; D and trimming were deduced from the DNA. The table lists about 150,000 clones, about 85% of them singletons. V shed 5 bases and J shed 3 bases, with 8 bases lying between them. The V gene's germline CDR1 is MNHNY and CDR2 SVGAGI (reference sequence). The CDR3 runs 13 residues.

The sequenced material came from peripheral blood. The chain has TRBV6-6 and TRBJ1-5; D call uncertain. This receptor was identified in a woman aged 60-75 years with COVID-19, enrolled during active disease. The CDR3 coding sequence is TGTGCCAGCAGTCAATTTAACAATCAGCCCCAGCATTTT. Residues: CASSQFNNQPQHF.